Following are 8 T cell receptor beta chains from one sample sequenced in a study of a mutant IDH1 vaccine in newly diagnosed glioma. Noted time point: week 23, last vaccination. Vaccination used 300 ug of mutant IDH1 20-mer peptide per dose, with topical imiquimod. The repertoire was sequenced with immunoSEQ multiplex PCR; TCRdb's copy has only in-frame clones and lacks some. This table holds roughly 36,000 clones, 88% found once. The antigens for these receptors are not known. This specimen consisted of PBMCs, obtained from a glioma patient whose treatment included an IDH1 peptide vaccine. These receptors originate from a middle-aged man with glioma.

CDR3 protein: CASSLGRDWHGYTF. The CDR3 DNA reads as TGTGCCAGCAGTTTGGGTAGGGATTGGCATGGCTACACCTTC. V usage is TRBV27 and J usage is TRBJ1-2; D not resolved. From germline, CDR1 is MNHEY and CDR2 SMNVEV (reference sequence). The CDR3 loop spans 14 amino acids. V gave up 3 bases and J gave up 6 bases, with 14 bases separating them.

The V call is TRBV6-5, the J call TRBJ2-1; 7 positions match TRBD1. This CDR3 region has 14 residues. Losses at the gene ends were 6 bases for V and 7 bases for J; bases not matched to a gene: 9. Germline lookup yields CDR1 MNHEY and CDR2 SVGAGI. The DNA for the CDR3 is TGTGCCAGCAGCCCCGACAGGGTCAGAAATGAGCAGTTCTTC. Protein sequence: CASSPDRVRNEQFF.

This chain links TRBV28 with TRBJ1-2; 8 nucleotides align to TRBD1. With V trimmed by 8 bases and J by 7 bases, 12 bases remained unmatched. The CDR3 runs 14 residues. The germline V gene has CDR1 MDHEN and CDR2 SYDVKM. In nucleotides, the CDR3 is TGTGCCAGCTACCCCCGGACAGGGCTGATTGGCTACACCTTC. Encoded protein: CASYPRTGLIGYTF.

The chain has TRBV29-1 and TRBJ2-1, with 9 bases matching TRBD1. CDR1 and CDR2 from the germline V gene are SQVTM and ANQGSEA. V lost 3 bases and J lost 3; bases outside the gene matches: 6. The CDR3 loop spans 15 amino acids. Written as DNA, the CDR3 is TGCAGCGTTGAGTGGACAGGGGATATCTACAATGAGCAGTTCTTC. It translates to CSVEWTGDIYNEQFF.

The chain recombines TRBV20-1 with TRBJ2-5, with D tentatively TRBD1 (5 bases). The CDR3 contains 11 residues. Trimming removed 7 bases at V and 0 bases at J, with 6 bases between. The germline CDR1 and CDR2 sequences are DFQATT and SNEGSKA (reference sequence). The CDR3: CSGQNQETQYF. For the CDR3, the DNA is TGCAGTGGACAGAACCAAGAGACCCAGTACTTC.

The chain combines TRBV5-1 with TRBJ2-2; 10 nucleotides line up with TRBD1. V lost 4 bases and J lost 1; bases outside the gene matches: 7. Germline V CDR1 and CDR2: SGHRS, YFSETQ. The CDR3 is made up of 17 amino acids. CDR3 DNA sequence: TGCGCCAGCAGCATAGCCGGGACAGGGGTGAACACCGGGGAGCTGTTTTTT. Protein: CASSIAGTGVNTGELFF.

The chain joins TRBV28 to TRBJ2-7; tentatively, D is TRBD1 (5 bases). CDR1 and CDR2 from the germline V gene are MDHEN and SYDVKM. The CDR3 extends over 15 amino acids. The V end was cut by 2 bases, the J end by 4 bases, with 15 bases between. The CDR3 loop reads CASSLGQGAAYEQYF. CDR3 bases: TGTGCCAGCAGTTTAGGGCAGGGTGCGGCATACGAGCAGTACTTC.

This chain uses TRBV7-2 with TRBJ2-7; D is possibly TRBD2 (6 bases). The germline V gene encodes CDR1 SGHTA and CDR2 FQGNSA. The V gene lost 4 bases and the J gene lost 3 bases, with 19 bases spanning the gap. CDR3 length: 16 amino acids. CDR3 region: CASSSNTGERVYEQYF. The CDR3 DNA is TGTGCCAGCAGCTCAAACACGGGAGAGAGAGTCTACGAGCAGTACTTC. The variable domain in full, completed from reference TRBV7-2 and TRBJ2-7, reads GAGVSQSPSNKVTEKGKDVELRCDPISGHTALYWYRQSLGQGLEFLIYFQGNSAPDKSGLPSDRFSAERTGGSVSTLTIQRTQQEDSAVYLCASSSNTGERVYEQYFGPGTRLTVT.